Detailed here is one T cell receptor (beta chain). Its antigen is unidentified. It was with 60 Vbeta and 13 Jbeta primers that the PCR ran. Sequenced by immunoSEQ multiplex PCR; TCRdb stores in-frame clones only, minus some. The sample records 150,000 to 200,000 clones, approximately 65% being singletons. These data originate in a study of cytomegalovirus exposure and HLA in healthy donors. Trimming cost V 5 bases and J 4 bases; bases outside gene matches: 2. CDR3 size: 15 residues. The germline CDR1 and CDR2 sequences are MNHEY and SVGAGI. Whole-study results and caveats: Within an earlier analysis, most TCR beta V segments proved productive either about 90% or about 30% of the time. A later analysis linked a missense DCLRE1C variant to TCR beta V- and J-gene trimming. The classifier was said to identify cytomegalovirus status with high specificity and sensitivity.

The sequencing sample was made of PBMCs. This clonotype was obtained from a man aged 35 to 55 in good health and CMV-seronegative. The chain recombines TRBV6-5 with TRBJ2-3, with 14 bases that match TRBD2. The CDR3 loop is CASSRTSGRPDTQYF. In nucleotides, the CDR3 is TGTGCCAGCAGTCGGACTAGCGGGAGGCCAGATACGCAGTATTTT.